Listed below are T cell receptor beta chains from one sample, sequenced in a study of control samples from healthy donors and cancer patients. The table came from immunoSEQ multiplex PCR; TCRdb's copy has only in-frame clones and leaves some out. The table shows 70,000 to 90,000 clones, with 94% occurring only once. Source material: blood. The receptor source for this set is a woman aged 18-29 years in good health. The CDR3 runs from the conserved cysteine through the conserved F or W. Fields, in order: V gene, D gene, CDR3 length, J gene, clone size, CDR3 DNA, CDR3 protein. D genes are given only for firm matches. The listing skips clone size in some rows; elsewhere it reads once, few, many or a size class.

TRBV5-1,TRBD1,16,TRBJ1-4,.,TGCCCCAGCAGACTGGACAGGGCCGGGGGGGATGAAAAACTGTTTTTT,CPSRLDRAGGDEKLFF
TRBV7-8,TRBD2,14,TRBJ2-5,.,TGTGCCAGCAGCCCGCGGGGGGGCGGCGAGACCCAGTACTTC,CASSPRGGGETQYF
TRBV4-1,.,13,TRBJ1-5,few,TGCGCCAGCAGCCAAGAGGAAGATCAGCCCCAGCATTTT,CASSQEEDQPQHF
TRBV27,.,17,TRBJ1-1,.,TGTGCCAGCAGTTTATTTACAGGCCCCGGGAGTGGCACTGAAGCTTTCTTT,CASSLFTGPGSGTEAFF
TRBV7-6,TRBD2,16,TRBJ2-5,.,TGTGCCAGCAGCTTCTCTGGGGCTAGCGGGAGGGAGACCCAGTACTTC,CASSFSGASGRETQYF
TRBV28,TRBD1,15,TRBJ1-2,.,TGTGCCAGCAGTTCCTCCGGGACAGATAACTATGGCTACACCTTC,CASSSSGTDNYGYTF
TRBV6-6,.,14,TRBJ2-7,once,TGTGCCAGCAGTCAGGGGCAGCCAACCTACGAGCAGTACTTC,CASSQGQPTYEQYF
TRBV28,TRBD1,15,TRBJ2-7,.,TGTGCCAGCAGTCCTTTGACAGGGGGCTCCTACGAGCAGTACTTC,CASSPLTGGSYEQYF
TRBV28,.,14,TRBJ2-1,.,TGTGCCAGCAGTTCTAATTTTGGGCCACCATCCTGGTTCTTC,CASSSNFGPPSWFF
TRBV5-5,TRBD1,20,TRBJ2-7,.,TGTGCCAGCAGCTTGTTAGGGGACAGGACGATCATACTACACTCCTACGAGCAGTACTTC,CASSLLGDRTIILHSYEQYF
TRBV19,.,12,TRBJ2-5,once,TGTGCCAGTAGCACAGGGCGTGGGACCCAGTACTTC,CASSTGRGTQYF
TRBV28,.,15,TRBJ1-3,.,TGTGCCAGCAGTTGGACAGTAAATTCTGGAAACACCATATATTTT,CASSWTVNSGNTIYF
TRBV18,TRBD2,15,TRBJ2-7,.,TGTGCCAGCTCACCACCGGGGGGGATAGCCTACGAGCAGTACTTC,CASSPPGGIAYEQYF
TRBV5-8,TRBD1,15,TRBJ1-2,.,TGTGCCAGCAGCTTCCGGACAGGGGGCCGGTATGGCTACACCTTC,CASSFRTGGRYGYTF
TRBV13,.,13,TRBJ2-7,.,TGTGCCAGCAGGGGGGGGCGAGGGTACGAGCAGTACTTC,CASRGGRGYEQYF
TRBV20-1,.,11,TRBJ2-7,.,TGCAGTGTCCGTGTCGGGTACGAGCAGTACTTC,CSVRVGYEQYF
TRBV19,TRBD1,15,TRBJ2-3,.,TGTGCCAGCACCCCTTATCGGACAGGGGGAGATACGCAGTATTTT,CASTPYRTGGDTQYF
TRBV19,.,17,TRBJ2-2,.,TGTGCCAGTAGTGTGAGTGTGGGGCTGTTAAACACCGGGGAGCTGTTTTTT,CASSVSVGLLNTGELFF
TRBV4-1,TRBD1,15,TRBJ2-7,.,TGCGCCAGCAGCCAAGGGACAGGGGGGACCTACGAGCAGTACTTC,CASSQGTGGTYEQYF
TRBV19,.,19,TRBJ2-7,.,TGTGCCAGTAGTATGTTGTATGAAGGCGACAGCCGGCCGGGCTACGAGCAGTACTTC,CASSMLYEGDSRPGYEQYF
TRBV7-7,.,14,TRBJ2-5,.,TGTGCTAGCAGCTATTGGACAGATCAAGAGACCCAGTACTTC,CASSYWTDQETQYF
TRBV6-2/TRBV6-3,.,15,TRBJ2-1,.,TGTGCCAGCAGTTACCACGGGAAAACCTACAATGAGCAGTTCTTC,CASSYHGKTYNEQFF
TRBV27,.,14,TRBJ2-7,.,TGTGCCAGCAGTTTGGAGGGGGCCTCCCACGAGCAGTACTTC,CASSLEGASHEQYF
TRBV5-1,TRBD2,15,TRBJ2-1,.,TGCGCCAGCAGCTTGGCAGCGGGAATCCTCGATGAGCAGTTCTTC,CASSLAAGILDEQFF
TRBV5-4,TRBD2,15,TRBJ2-3,.,TGTGCCAGCAGCTTCGGGACTAGCGAGGCAGATACGCAGTATTTT,CASSFGTSEADTQYF
TRBV18,.,16,TRBJ1-5,.,TGTGCCAGCTCACCACTTGGCGGGCGGGTGGGGCAGCCCCAGCATTTT,CASSPLGGRVGQPQHF
TRBV7-9,.,17,TRBJ2-6,.,TGTGCCAGCAGCTTAGCGGGGGGGCACTCTGGGGCCAACGTCCTGACTTTC,CASSLAGGHSGANVLTF
TRBV11-2,.,18,TRBJ1-2,.,TGTGCCAGCAGCTTAGTTGGGGCCCGACCCTTGACGGTCTATGGCTACACCTTC,CASSLVGARPLTVYGYTF
TRBV19,.,13,TRBJ2-1,.,TGTGCCAGCACAGGTAAAGGTTCCAATGAGCAGTTCTTC,CASTGKGSNEQFF
TRBV9,.,15,TRBJ2-1,.,TGTGCCAGCAGCGTAGGGCAGGGGCCTTACAATGAGCAGTTCTTC,CASSVGQGPYNEQFF
TRBV7-3,TRBD1,14,TRBJ1-2,.,TGTGCCAGCAGCGCCCCTGAGGGGGCGTCTGGCTACACCTTC,CASSAPEGASGYTF
TRBV19,.,14,TRBJ2-4,.,TGTGCCAGTTCCTACCTGGAGTTGAAAAACATTCAGTACTTC,CASSYLELKNIQYF
TRBV19,.,13,TRBJ2-1,.,TGTGCCAGTAAGGATGGAGTCTACAATGAGCAGTTCTTC,CASKDGVYNEQFF
TRBV5-4,.,16,TRBJ2-4,.,TGTGCCAGCAGTTTGGACGCGGTTGTAGCCAAAAACATTCAGTACTTC,CASSLDAVVAKNIQYF
TRBV28,TRBD2,15,TRBJ2-3,few,TGTGCCAGCAGGGGAGGGAGTATTAGCACAGATACGCAGTATTTT,CASRGGSISTDTQYF
TRBV20-1,.,10,TRBJ2-3,.,TGCAGTGTGGGTACAGATACGCAGTATTTT,CSVGTDTQYF
TRBV7-8,.,14,TRBJ1-4,.,TGTGCCAGCAGCCAACAGGGTGCGTTGGAAAAACTGTTTTTT,CASSQQGALEKLFF
TRBV3-1/TRBV3-2,TRBD1,15,TRBJ1-2,.,TGTGCCAGCAGTTCACCGAACAGGGGGAACTATGGCTACACCTTC,CASSSPNRGNYGYTF
TRBV29-1,.,12,TRBJ2-7,once,TGCAGCGTTGCCACTGAACTTTACGAGCAGTACTTC,CSVATELYEQYF